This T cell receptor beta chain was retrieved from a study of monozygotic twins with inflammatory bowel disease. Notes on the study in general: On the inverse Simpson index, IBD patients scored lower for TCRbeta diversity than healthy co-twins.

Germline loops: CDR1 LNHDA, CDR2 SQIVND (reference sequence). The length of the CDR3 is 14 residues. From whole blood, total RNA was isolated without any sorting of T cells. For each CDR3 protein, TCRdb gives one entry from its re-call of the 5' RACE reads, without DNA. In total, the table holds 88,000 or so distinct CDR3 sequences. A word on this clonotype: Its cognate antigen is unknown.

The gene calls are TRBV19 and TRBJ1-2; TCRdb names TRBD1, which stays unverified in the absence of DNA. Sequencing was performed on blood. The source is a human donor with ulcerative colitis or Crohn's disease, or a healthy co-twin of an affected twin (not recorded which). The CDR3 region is CASTLVTGNYGYTF.